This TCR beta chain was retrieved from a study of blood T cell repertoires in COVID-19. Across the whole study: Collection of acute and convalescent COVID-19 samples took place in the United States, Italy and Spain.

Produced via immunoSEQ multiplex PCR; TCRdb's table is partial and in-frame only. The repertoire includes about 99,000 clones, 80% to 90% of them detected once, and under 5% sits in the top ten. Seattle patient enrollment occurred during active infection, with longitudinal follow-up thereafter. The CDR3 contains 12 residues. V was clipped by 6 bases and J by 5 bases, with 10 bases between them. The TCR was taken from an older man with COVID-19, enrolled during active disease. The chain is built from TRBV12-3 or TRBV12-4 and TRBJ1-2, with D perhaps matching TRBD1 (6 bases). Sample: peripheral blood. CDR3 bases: TGTGCCAGCAGACTACAGGGATATGGCTACACCTTC. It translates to CASRLQGYGYTF.